The T cell receptor (beta chain) described here comes from a study of blood T cells in healthy people across ages. Study-level points and caveats: Per million T cells, TCR beta diversity dropped about linearly as age rose. Naive and antigen-experienced cells were not separated, limiting conclusive comparison. Naive T cell percentage showed a strong correlation with the diversity of TCR beta.

A second PCR, run for roughly 7 to 12 cycles, used a sample-barcoded 5' primer plus a J-beta primer mix. Using its own MiXCR run on the 5' RACE reads, TCRdb lists one record per CDR3 protein. The data show around 800,000 distinct CDR3 sequences, with approximately 44% seen just once and 15% to 25% held by the top ten. For this clonotype: Its antigen is undetermined.

The junction had 4 bases not matched to a gene; V was cut back by 0 bases and J by 0 bases. Germline CDR1 is WNHNN and CDR2 is SYGVQD (reference sequence). The CDR3 covers 16 residues. Each of the donors had roughly 9.3 milliliters of peripheral blood drawn into EDTA-treated Vacutainer tubes. The V and J genes are TRBV10-1 and TRBJ2-7, with 8 nucleotides matching TRBD2. The material sequenced was blood. This receptor was taken from a man aged 55-75 years in good health. In nucleotides, the CDR3 is TGCGCCAGCAGTGAGTCGTGGCGGGGGGACTCCTACGAGCAGTACTTC. As protein: CASSESWRGDSYEQYF.